What follows are 32 T cell receptor beta chains derived from one specimen sequenced in a study of vaccination and CD4 T cells after COVID-19. These receptors' targets are unknown. The assay that was used to sequence DNA from cultured CD4+ T cells was the Oncomine TCR Beta short-read assay. Via MiXCR, TCRdb re-called the PCR reads, giving one row per CDR3 protein. The repertoire has about 23,000 distinct CDR3 sequences, 67% of them found once; the top ten carry about 20%. Treatment given: roughly 10-day PBMC culture with coronavirus spike peptide pools or control peptides (ViraFEST assay). This sample comprised CD4+ T cells from blood, cultured in vitro, obtained after SARS-CoV-2 vaccination. The source is a human donor who received a COVID-19 vaccine.

The chain joins TRBV27 to TRBJ1-2; perhaps TRBD1 as D (6 bases). This CDR3 is built from 14 residues. Per the germline V gene, CDR1 is MNHEY and CDR2 is SMNVEV (reference sequence). Trimming removed 0 bases at V and 9 bases at J, with 14 bases between. The CDR3 loop reads CASSLSAQGVSYTF. The CDR3 nucleotides are TGTGCCAGCAGTTTATCGGCACAGGGTGTTAGCTACACCTTC.

J is TRBJ2-3 and V is TRBV6-2 or TRBV6-3; 8 bases are shared with TRBD2. Germline V lookup: CDR1 MNHEY, CDR2 SVGEGT. V shed 2 bases and J 2 bases; nucleotides not matched to a gene: 6. The CDR3 is 16 amino acids. The CDR3 loop is CASSYGLAGPTDTQYF. The CDR3 coding sequence is TGTGCCAGCAGTTACGGTCTAGCGGGTCCCACAGATACGCAGTATTTT.

This chain links TRBV11-3 with TRBJ2-2; D not resolved. V dropped 5 bases and J dropped 6 bases, with 10 bases sitting between them. This CDR3 is built from 13 residues. Germline CDR1 reads SGHNT; CDR2 reads YENEEA. The CDR3 spells CASSALRPGELFF. The CDR3 DNA reads as TGTGCCAGCAGCGCCCTCCGCCCCGGGGAGCTGTTTTTT.

The chain carries TRBV7-2 and TRBJ2-1; TRBD2 agrees at 10 bases. This CDR3 region has 15 residues. The trim removed 1 base at V and 5 bases at J, leaving 2 bases unmatched. Germline V lookup: CDR1 SGHTA, CDR2 FQGNSA. CDR3 DNA: TGTGCCAGCAGCTTAGATAGCGGGGGGCACAATGAGCAGTTCTTC. Translated: CASSLDSGGHNEQFF. Variable domain in full (rest from reference TRBV7-2 and TRBJ2-1): GAGVSQSPSNKVTEKGKDVELRCDPISGHTALYWYRQSLGQGLEFLIYFQGNSAPDKSGLPSDRFSAERTGGSVSTLTIQRTQQEDSAVYLCASSLDSGGHNEQFFGPGTRLTVL.

This chain uses TRBV2 with TRBJ1-2, with 8 bases identical to TRBD1. The CDR3 sequence is 15 residues long. The germline V gene encodes CDR1 SNHLY and CDR2 FYNNEI. The ends lost 4 bases at V and 0 bases at J; junction bases unmatched: 4. DNA of the CDR3: TGTGCCAGCAGTGCGGACAGGGAGGCTAACTATGGCTACACCTTC. This codes for CASSADREANYGYTF.

This clonotype was picked up one time. Here the CDR3 DNA reads TGTGCCATCAGTGTCAGTAGCAATCAGCCCCAGCATTTT. Its translation is CAISVSSNQPQHF. The chain uses TRBV10-3 and TRBJ1-5; D unresolved. Deletions cut 4 bases from V and 0 bases from J, with 4 bases between. CDR3 size: 13 residues. Germline loops: CDR1 ENHRY, CDR2 SYGVKD.

The chain combines TRBV20-1 with TRBJ2-3; D might be TRBD1 (5 bases). Germline assignment: CDR1 DFQATT and CDR2 SNEGSKA (reference sequence). V was cut by 0 bases and J by 4 bases, with 14 bases left in between. The CDR3 spans 15 residues. This CDR3 is CSARDRVQGPDTQYF. DNA of the CDR3: TGCAGTGCTAGAGATCGGGTGCAGGGTCCAGATACGCAGTATTTT.

J is TRBJ2-7 and V is TRBV7-2, with 13 nucleotides matching TRBD2. V shed 5 bases, J shed 5 bases, and the junction held 6 bases outside the gene matches. The V gene's germline CDR1 is SGHTA and CDR2 FQGNSA. The length of the CDR3 is 15 residues. CDR3 nucleotides: TGTGCCAGCAGCCTCTCACTAGCGGGGGGGAACGAGCAGTACTTC. Its protein product is CASSLSLAGGNEQYF.

This clonotype occurred a few times. This chain connects TRBV6-1 to TRBJ1-3; 11 bases agree with TRBD1. There are 16 residues in the CDR3. V trimming: 6 bases; J trimming: 0 bases; junction bases outside the gene matches: 4. CDR1 is MNHNS and CDR2 is SASEGT in the germline V gene. Here the CDR3 DNA reads TGTGCCAGCAGATGGGACAGGGGGATCTCTGGAAACACCATATATTTT. As protein: CASRWDRGISGNTIYF.

V is TRBV30 and J is TRBJ1-6, with a possible D match to TRBD1 (5 bases). Germline values: CDR1 GTSNPN, CDR2 SVGIG (reference sequence). This CDR3 spans 12 amino acids. V lost 4 bases and J 8 bases, leaving 9 bases between the germline ends. This CDR3 reads CAWKQDHSPLHF. The DNA for the CDR3 is TGTGCCTGGAAACAGGATCATTCACCCCTCCACTTT.

This chain links TRBV19 with TRBJ1-6, with a weak D call TRBD1 (6 bases). Between the trimmed V and J ends, which lost 6 bases and 5 bases, there was a span of 11 bases. CDR3 length: 14 amino acids. CDR1 and CDR2 from the germline V gene are LNHDA and SQIVND (reference sequence). The CDR3 nucleotides read TGTGCCAGTAGACAGGGCCGTGATAATTCACCCCTCCACTTT. Amino acids: CASRQGRDNSPLHF.

This sequence joins TRBV5-1 and TRBJ2-7; 8 nucleotides line up with TRBD1. Germline CDR1 and CDR2: SGHRS and YFSETQ. The CDR3 is made up of 15 amino acids. Trimming took 4 bases from V and 1 from J; bases not matched to a gene: 7. CDR3 protein: CASSPTGVRSYEQYF. CDR3 DNA: TGCGCCAGCAGCCCGACAGGGGTGAGGTCCTACGAGCAGTACTTC. Full variable domain (remainder filled in from reference TRBV5-1 and TRBJ2-7): KAGVTQTPRYLIKTRGQQVTLSCSPISGHRSVSWYQQTPGQGLQFLFEYFSETQRNKGNFPGRFSGRQFSNSRSEMNVSTLELGDSALYLCASSPTGVRSYEQYFGPGTRLTVT.

This clonotype was seen a few times. The rearrangement joins TRBV24-1 to TRBJ2-2; D perhaps matches TRBD1 (6 bases). The CDR3 extends over 15 amino acids. The germline V and J ends were trimmed by 4 bases and 4 bases, with 12 bases remaining between them. CDR1 KGHDR and CDR2 SFDVKD come from the germline V gene. As DNA, the CDR3 is TGTGCCACCAGTGACGTTGGACAGTTCACCGGGGAGCTGTTTTTT. It yields the protein CATSDVGQFTGELFF.

The chain combines TRBV2 with TRBJ1-2, with TRBD1 matching over 10 bases. The CDR3 has 13 amino acids. CDR1 SNHLY and CDR2 FYNNEI come from the germline V gene. V lost 4 bases to trimming and J lost 7 bases; unmatched junction nucleotides: 3. CDR3 sequence (DNA): TGTGCCAGCAGTGGCCGGGACAGGGGTGGCTACACCTTC. Its protein is CASSGRDRGGYTF. The variable domain in full, completed from reference TRBV2 and TRBJ1-2, reads EPEVTQTPSHQVTQMGQEVILRCVPISNHLYFYWYRQILGQKVEFLVSFYNNEISEKSEIFDDQFSVERPDGSNFTLKIRSTKLEDSAMYFCASSGRDRGGYTFGSGTRLTVV.

V is TRBV6-1 and J is TRBJ1-5; no clear D gene. There are 13 residues in the CDR3. V gave up 6 bases and J gave up 6 bases, with 12 bases separating them. Germline V gives CDR1 MNHNS, CDR2 SASEGT. CDR3 nucleotide sequence: TGTGCCAGCAGAGGCCCCCGAGGTCAGCCCCAGCATTTT. It yields the protein CASRGPRGQPQHF.

The chain has TRBV10-3 and TRBJ1-4, with unresolved D. CDR1 and CDR2 (germline): ENHRY, SYGVKD. The CDR3 has 14 residues. The V and J ends lost 3 bases and 7 bases respectively, with 12 bases between them. In DNA, the CDR3 is TGTGCCATCAGTGACAGAGGCTTGGGTGAAAAACTGTTTTTT. This translates into CAISDRGLGEKLFF.

V usage is TRBV10-3 and J usage is TRBJ1-1; D might be TRBD1 (6 bases). This CDR3 contains 14 residues. Germline loops: CDR1 ENHRY, CDR2 SYGVKD. V lost 6 bases, J lost 1 base, and 12 bases lay in between. CDR3 protein: CAIRWAGENTEAFF. CDR3 coding DNA: TGTGCCATCAGGTGGGCAGGGGAGAACACTGAAGCTTTCTTT.

This clonotype was counted a few times. V usage is TRBV7-3 and J usage is TRBJ1-1, with 8 bases lining up with TRBD1. In germline, CDR1 is SGHTA, CDR2 FQGTGA. The CDR3 sequence is 13 residues long. V shed 5 bases, J shed 6 bases, and the junction held 5 bases outside the gene matches. The CDR3: CASSQDRVAEAFF. Written as DNA, the CDR3 is TGTGCCAGCAGCCAGGACAGGGTCGCTGAAGCTTTCTTT.

V gene TRBV7-7 combines with J gene TRBJ2-1, with D unresolved. The germline gives CDR1 SSHAT, CDR2 FNYEAQ (reference sequence). The CDR3 is 13 amino acids. Trimming pared 1 base from V and 7 bases from J, leaving 8 bases between. The CDR3, as DNA: TGTGCCAGCAGCTTAGGCCAGAATAATGAGCAGTTCTTC. Translated: CASSLGQNNEQFF.

The J gene is TRBJ1-5, the V gene TRBV29-1, with TRBD1 identical over 10 bases. The CDR3 has 15 amino acids. V lost 7 bases to trimming and J lost 2 bases; unmatched junction nucleotides: 8. The V gene's germline CDR1 is SQVTM and CDR2 ANQGSEA. CDR3: CSAWTGGGGNQPQHF. The CDR3 DNA reads TGCAGCGCGTGGACAGGGGGAGGTGGCAATCAGCCCCAGCATTTT.

The chain uses TRBV20-1 and TRBJ1-3; D gene unclear. V shed 0 bases and J shed 6 bases, with 9 bases lying between them. The CDR3 is 13 amino acids. Germline V gene sequence: CDR1 DFQATT, CDR2 SNEGSKA (reference sequence). DNA for the CDR3: TGCAGTGCTAGAGAACGAGTTTTAAACACCATATATTTT. Its translation is CSARERVLNTIYF.

The V and J genes are TRBV7-9 and TRBJ2-7, with D possibly being TRBD1 (6 bases). Germline CDR1 reads SEHNR; CDR2 reads FQNEAQ (reference sequence). The CDR3 totals 14 residues. V lost 7 bases, J lost 4 bases, and 17 bases lay in between. The CDR3 DNA is TGTGCCAGCACGCGGACACAGGGTAGGTACGAGCAGTACTTC. Residues: CASTRTQGRYEQYF.

This rearrangement joins TRBV25-1 to TRBJ1-1; D uncertain. Germline-derived CDR1 and CDR2 are MGHDK and SYGVNS. V dropped 5 bases and J dropped 4 bases, with 11 bases sitting between them. The CDR3 consists of 13 residues. The CDR3 loop is CASSPRRRTEAFF. In DNA, the CDR3 is TGTGCCAGCAGTCCACGGAGGCGCACTGAAGCTTTCTTT.

V is TRBV20-1 and J is TRBJ2-7; 9 nucleotides agree with TRBD1. Unmatched junction bases numbered 7, after V lost 0 bases and J lost 1 base. Germline assignment: CDR1 DFQATT and CDR2 SNEGSKA (reference sequence). CDR3 length: 16 residues. The CDR3 DNA is TGCAGTGCTAGAGAGCAACACAGGGGGCAATCCTACGAGCAGTACTTC. It yields the protein CSAREQHRGQSYEQYF.

The chain employs TRBV30 and TRBJ1-6; D unresolved. V lost 2 bases and J 2 bases, leaving 13 bases between the germline ends. This CDR3 is built from 16 residues. Germline V gene data show CDR1 as GTSNPN and CDR2 as SVGIG (reference sequence). This chain's CDR3 is CAWSYAVSTYNSPLHF. As DNA, the CDR3 is TGTGCCTGGAGTTACGCTGTCAGCACCTATAATTCACCCCTCCACTTT. Together with reference TRBV30 and TRBJ1-6, the CDR3 gives the full variable domain: SQTIHQWPATLVQPVGSPLSLECTVEGTSNPNLYWYRQAAGRGLQLLFYSVGIGQISSEVPQNLSASRPQDRQFILSSKKLLLSDSGFYLCAWSYAVSTYNSPLHFGNGTRLTVT.

Only one count was recorded for this clonotype. The rearrangement uses TRBV10-2 and TRBJ1-4; TRBD1 aligns across 8 bases. In germline, CDR1 is WSHSY, CDR2 SAAADI. The CDR3 spans 15 residues. The V and J ends lost 8 bases and 6 bases, in that order; junction bases with no gene match: 11. The CDR3 sequence is CASGESRGLDEKLFF. DNA of the CDR3: TGCGCCAGCGGGGAATCCAGGGGGCTAGATGAAAAACTGTTTTTT.

This chain connects TRBV20-1 to TRBJ2-7; D unclear. The CDR3 is 13 amino acids. The V and J ends lost 0 bases and 4 bases respectively, with 10 bases between them. Per germline, CDR1 DFQATT and CDR2 SNEGSKA (reference sequence). The CDR3 loop reads CSARDSGFYEQYF. CDR3 nucleotides: TGCAGTGCTAGAGATTCGGGCTTTTACGAGCAGTACTTC.

This clonotype showed up just once. This chain joins TRBV2 and TRBJ2-3; 10 bases fit TRBD2. The ends lost 4 bases at V and 4 bases at J; junction bases unmatched: 11. In germline, CDR1 is SNHLY, CDR2 FYNNEI. There are 17 residues in the CDR3. For the CDR3, the DNA is TGTGCCAGCAGTGGACGTACTAGCGGGGTGGGGGCAGATACGCAGTATTTT. Translated: CASSGRTSGVGADTQYF.

This clonotype was counted only a few times. This CDR3 is CATRGGGETQYF. In nucleotides, the CDR3 is TGTGCCACCCGAGGAGGGGGAGAGACCCAGTACTTC. The rearrangement joins TRBV24-1 to TRBJ2-5; D is tentatively TRBD1 or TRBD2 (6 bases each). The CDR3 has 12 amino acids. Germline V gene sequence: CDR1 KGHDR, CDR2 SFDVKD. V shed 9 bases and J shed 4 bases, with 11 bases lying between them.

The chain couples TRBV7-9 to TRBJ2-3; no reliable D call. This CDR3 has 13 residues. V lost 3 bases, J lost 0 bases, and 4 bases lay in between. Germline loops: CDR1 SEHNR, CDR2 FQNEAQ (reference sequence). CDR3 residues: CASSLSSTDTQYF. CDR3 sequence (DNA): TGTGCCAGCAGCTTGTCTAGCACAGATACGCAGTATTTT.

This clonotype turned up a few times. The chain joins TRBV4-2 to TRBJ1-2; D not certain. The ends were cut back, 2 bases at V and 5 bases at J, with 27 bases in the middle. The CDR3 runs 19 residues. Germline CDR1 LGHNA, CDR2 YNFKEQ. CDR3 sequence reads: CASSQPKVENASLIYGYTF. The CDR3 DNA is TGTGCCAGCAGCCAACCCAAGGTAGAGAATGCGTCCCTAATATATGGCTACACCTTC.

The chain couples TRBV30 to TRBJ1-6; the D gene is possibly TRBD1 (5 bases). V was trimmed by 4 bases and J by 4 bases, leaving 17 bases between them. Germline CDR1 GTSNPN, CDR2 SVGIG (reference sequence). The CDR3 is 16 residues long. Written as DNA, the CDR3 is TGTGCCTGGACCCAGGGAGGGGCTGGGTATAATTCACCCCTCCACTTT. Amino acid sequence: CAWTQGGAGYNSPLHF.